This T cell receptor (beta chain) was identified during a study of T-cell memory formation after mild COVID-19. In the study overall: Among the donors, TCR clusters were largely specific to each donor. The study, taken as a whole, reports: Pre-infection memory already had some responding clones, implying cross-reactive memory joined.

TCRdb reanalysed the 5' RACE reads using MiXCR and keeps one entry per CDR3 protein. The profile covers 110,000 to 150,000 distinct CDR3 sequences, with approximately 25% appearing a single time and approximately 25% taken by the ten largest. Concerning this clonotype: Its antigen is as yet unknown.

This CDR3 region has 19 residues. Trimming removed 3 bases from V and 5 bases from J; junction bases left unmatched: 19. Sample: PBMCs or a T cell subset sorted from them (not recorded which). The clonotype originates from an adult woman who had mild COVID-19 (a few samples of this study predate the infection). Cell type and time point are not known. The gene calls are TRBV12-3 or TRBV12-4 and TRBJ2-1; TRBD2 matches 7 bases. The CDR3 nucleotides read TGTGCCAGCAGTTTCGCGGGCCCGGCGGGGCGGGAGATGAACAATGAGCAGTTCTTC. Translating it yields CASSFAGPAGREMNNEQFF.